This TCR beta chain was found in a study of cytomegalovirus exposure and HLA in healthy donors. Study results and caveats: Most TCR sequences were rare, but some public TCRs occurred in many donors. Per published reports, the classifier diagnosed cytomegalovirus status with high specificity and sensitivity. Researchers catalogued some 160 TCR beta chains as cytomegalovirus-associated. In the 120 or so validation repertoires, approximately 94% of cluster scores exceeded 0, per a later analysis.

Trimming removed 6 bases from V and 12 bases from J, with 27 bases in between. The CDR3 length is 15 residues. CDR1 is MNHNS, CDR2 SASEGT, per germline. Assay used: immunoSEQ multiplex PCR; TCRdb lists only in-frame clones, some missing. The table shows 150,000 to 200,000 clones, with roughly 83% occurring only once. Worth noting for this clone: Its cognate antigen is unknown.

J is TRBJ2-7 and V is TRBV6-1, with D perhaps TRBD1 (6 bases). This TCR was sampled from a man aged 25-45 years in good health and CMV-seropositive. The sample was PBMCs. In DNA form, the CDR3 reads TGTGCCAGCAGACAAAACAGGGCTCAACGGCTTAGGTGGTACTTC. This sequence encodes CASRQNRAQRLRWYF.